This is a list of T cell receptor beta chains from one sample in a study of regulatory T cells in long-lasting Graves disease. Via MiXCR, TCRdb re-called the multiplex PCR reads, giving one row per CDR3 protein. This table holds hundreds of thousands of distinct CDR3 sequences, around 20% found once. The sample consisted of peripheral blood mononuclear cells (PBMCs), taken when the disease was refractory, from a patient treated with antithyroid drugs. Source of these receptors: a female donor with Graves disease. CDR3s include the opening cysteine and the closing phenylalanine or tryptophan. Fields, in order: V gene, J gene, D gene, clone size, CDR3 protein, CDR3 DNA. The D gene is left open where the match is weak. Rows may omit the clone size; those that give it use once, few, many or a size class.

>TRBV27|TRBJ2-7|.|many
CASAPHRVTDEQYF
TGTGCCAGCGCGCCCCACAGGGTAACCGACGAGCAGTACTTC
>TRBV6-1|TRBJ1-4|TRBD1|many
CASSHRGLGEKLFF
TGTGCCAGCAGTCACAGGGGGCTAGGGGAAAAACTGTTTTTT
>TRBV11-2|TRBJ2-2|.|few
CASSIGQRQNTGELFF
TGTGCCAGCAGCATAGGACAGCGCCAGAACACCGGGGAGCTGTTTTTT
>TRBV28|TRBJ1-2|.|few
CASSYRGAFYGYTF
TGTGCCAGCAGTTACCGAGGGGCTTTCTATGGCTACACCTTC
>TRBV11-2|TRBJ2-1|TRBD1|.
CASSLNTGDGEQFF
TGTGCCAGCAGCTTAAACACAGGGGACGGGGAGCAGTTCTTC
>TRBV20-1|TRBJ2-7|.|few
CSAREDTGTDYEQYF
TGCAGTGCTAGAGAAGACACCGGGACTGACTACGAGCAGTACTTC
>TRBV19|TRBJ2-2|.|.
CASLRGDTANTGELFF
TGTGCCAGTCTCCGGGGGGACACCGCGAACACCGGGGAGCTGTTTTTT
>TRBV10-3|TRBJ1-2|.|many
CAISEGGTNYGYTF
TGTGCCATCAGTGAGGGGGGGACTAACTATGGCTACACCTTC
>TRBV20-1|TRBJ2-7|.|many
CSARRSAYEQYF
TGCAGTGCTAGACGGTCTGCCTACGAGCAGTACTTC
>TRBV9|TRBJ2-1|.|many
CASSVGTLGNDEQFF
TGTGCCAGCAGCGTAGGGACTCTCGGGAACGATGAGCAGTTCTTC
>TRBV7-9|TRBJ1-4|.|many
CASSLTRIEKLFF
TGTGCCAGCAGCTTAACCCGAATTGAAAAACTGTTTTTT
>TRBV29-1|TRBJ2-7|.|.
CSVGGESYEQYF
TGCAGCGTTGGCGGGGAATCCTACGAGCAGTACTTC
>TRBV7-8|TRBJ2-5|TRBD2|many
CASSSWASGGYQETQYF
TGTGCCAGCAGCTCCTGGGCTAGCGGGGGATACCAAGAGACCCAGTACTTC
>TRBV30|TRBJ2-3|.|.
CAWSASDDGDTQYF
TGTGCCTGGAGTGCCTCGGATGATGGAGATACGCAGTATTTT
>TRBV28|TRBJ1-4|.|many
CASRHRIREKLFF
TGTGCCAGCAGGCACAGAATTAGGGAAAAACTGTTTTTT
>TRBV27|TRBJ2-3|.|few
CASRGGVLADTQYF
TGTGCCAGCAGGGGGGGAGTGTTAGCAGATACGCAGTATTTT
>TRBV5-6|TRBJ2-1|TRBD2|.
CASRVGSGRSYNERFF
TGTGCCAGCAGGGTGGGGAGCGGGAGGAGCTACAATGAGCGGTTCTTC